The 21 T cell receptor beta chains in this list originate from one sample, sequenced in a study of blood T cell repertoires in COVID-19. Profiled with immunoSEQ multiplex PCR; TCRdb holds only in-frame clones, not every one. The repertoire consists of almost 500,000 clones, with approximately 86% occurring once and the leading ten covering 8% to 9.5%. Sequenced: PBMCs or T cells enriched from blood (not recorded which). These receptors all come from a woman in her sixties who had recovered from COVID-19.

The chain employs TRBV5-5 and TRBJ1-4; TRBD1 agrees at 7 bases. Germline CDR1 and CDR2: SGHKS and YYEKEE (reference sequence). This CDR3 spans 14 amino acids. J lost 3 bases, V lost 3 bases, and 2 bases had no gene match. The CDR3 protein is CASSSQGSNEKLFF. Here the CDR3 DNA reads TGTGCCAGCAGCTCACAGGGGTCTAATGAAAAACTGTTTTTT.

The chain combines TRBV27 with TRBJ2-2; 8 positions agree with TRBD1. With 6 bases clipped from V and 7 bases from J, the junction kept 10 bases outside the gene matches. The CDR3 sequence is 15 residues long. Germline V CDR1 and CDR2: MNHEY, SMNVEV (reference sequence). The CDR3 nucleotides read TGTGCCAGCAGCAACTTCAGGGGGCGGGGCGGGGAGCTGTTTTTT. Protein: CASSNFRGRGGELFF.

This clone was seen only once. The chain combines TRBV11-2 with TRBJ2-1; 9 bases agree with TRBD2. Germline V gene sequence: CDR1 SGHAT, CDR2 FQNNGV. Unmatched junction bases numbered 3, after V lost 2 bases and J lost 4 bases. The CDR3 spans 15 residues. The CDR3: CASSLLAGKYNEQFF. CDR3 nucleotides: TGTGCCAGCAGCTTACTAGCGGGGAAGTACAATGAGCAGTTCTTC. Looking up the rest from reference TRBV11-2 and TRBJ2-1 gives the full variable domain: EAGVAQSPRYKIIEKRQSVAFWCNPISGHATLYWYQQILGQGPKLLIQFQNNGVVDDSQLPKDRFSAERLKGVDSTLKIQPAKLEDSAVYLCASSLLAGKYNEQFFGPGTRLTVL.

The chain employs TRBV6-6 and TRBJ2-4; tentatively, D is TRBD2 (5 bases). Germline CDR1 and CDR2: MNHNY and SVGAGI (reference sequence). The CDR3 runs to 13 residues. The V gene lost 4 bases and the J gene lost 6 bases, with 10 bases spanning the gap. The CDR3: CASSSLAGNIQYF. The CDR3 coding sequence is TGTGCCAGCAGTTCCCTCGCGGGAAACATTCAGTACTTC.

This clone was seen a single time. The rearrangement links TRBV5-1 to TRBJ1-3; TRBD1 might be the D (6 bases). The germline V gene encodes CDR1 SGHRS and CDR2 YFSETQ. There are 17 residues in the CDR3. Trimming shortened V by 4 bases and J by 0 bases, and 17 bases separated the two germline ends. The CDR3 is CASSLEFLGGSGNTIYF. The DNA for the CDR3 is TGCGCCAGCAGCCTTGAGTTCCTAGGGGGCTCTGGAAACACCATATATTTT.

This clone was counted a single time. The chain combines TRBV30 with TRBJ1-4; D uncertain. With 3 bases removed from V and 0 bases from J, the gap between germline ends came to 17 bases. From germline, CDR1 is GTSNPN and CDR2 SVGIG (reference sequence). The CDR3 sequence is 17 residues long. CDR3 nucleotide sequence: TGTGCCTGGAGGAAGGGAGAGAGCCCCGCAACTAATGAAAAACTGTTTTTT. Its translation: CAWRKGESPATNEKLFF.

The CDR3 nucleotides read TGTGCCGCTGGCGTGGAGCAGCCCCAGCATTTT. Encoded protein: CAAGVEQPQHF. V is TRBV28 and J is TRBJ1-5, with unresolved D. Trimming took off 11 bases at V and 7 bases at J, with 12 bases between the two ends. The CDR3 covers 11 residues. Looked up from germline, CDR1 is MDHEN and CDR2 is SYDVKM. Using reference TRBV28 and TRBJ1-5 for the parts outside the CDR3, the full variable domain is DVKVTQSSRYLVKRTGEKVFLECVQDMDHENMFWYRQDPGLGLRLIYFSYDVKMKEKGDIPEGYSVSREKKERFSLILESASTNQTSMYLCAAGVEQPQHFGDGTRLSIL.

CDR3 in DNA: TGTGCCAGTAGTCGCCAGGCCGCCAAAAACATTCAGTACTTC. This translates into CASSRQAAKNIQYF. The chain carries TRBV19 and TRBJ2-4; D remains unclear. CDR3 length: 14 amino acids. V gave up 5 bases and J gave up 1 base, with 9 bases separating them. Germline V lookup: CDR1 LNHDA, CDR2 SQIVND (reference sequence).

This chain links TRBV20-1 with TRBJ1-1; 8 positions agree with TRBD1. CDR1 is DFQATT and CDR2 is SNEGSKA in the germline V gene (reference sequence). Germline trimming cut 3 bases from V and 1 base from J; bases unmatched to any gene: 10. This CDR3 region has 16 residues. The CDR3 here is CSASPPRTGTNTEAFF. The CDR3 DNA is TGCAGTGCTAGTCCCCCCCGGACAGGGACGAACACTGAAGCTTTCTTT.

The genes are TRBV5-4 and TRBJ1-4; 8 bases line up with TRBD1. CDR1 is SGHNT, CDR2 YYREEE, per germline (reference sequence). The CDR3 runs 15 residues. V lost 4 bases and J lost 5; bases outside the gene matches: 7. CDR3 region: CASSLGQGGNEKLFF. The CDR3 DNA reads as TGTGCCAGCAGCCTAGGACAGGGAGGCAATGAAAAACTGTTTTTT.

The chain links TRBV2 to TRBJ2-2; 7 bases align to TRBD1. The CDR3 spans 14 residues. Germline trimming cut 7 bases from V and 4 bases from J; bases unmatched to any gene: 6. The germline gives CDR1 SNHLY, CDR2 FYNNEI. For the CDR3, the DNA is TGTGCCAGCACCCAGGGACAGTCCACCGGGGAGCTGTTTTTT. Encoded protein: CASTQGQSTGELFF.

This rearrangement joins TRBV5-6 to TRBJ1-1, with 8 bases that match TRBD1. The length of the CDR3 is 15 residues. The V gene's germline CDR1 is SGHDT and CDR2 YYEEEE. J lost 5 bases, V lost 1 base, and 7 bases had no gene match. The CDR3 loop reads CASSLLDREETEAFF. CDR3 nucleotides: TGTGCCAGCAGCTTGTTGGACAGGGAAGAAACTGAAGCTTTCTTT.

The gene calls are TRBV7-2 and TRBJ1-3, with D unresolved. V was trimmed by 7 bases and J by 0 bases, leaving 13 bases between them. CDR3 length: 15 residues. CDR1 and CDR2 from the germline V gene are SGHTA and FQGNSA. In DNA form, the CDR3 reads TGTGCCAGCACCGAAAAATCGAGCTCTGGAAACACCATATATTTT. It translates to CASTEKSSSGNTIYF.

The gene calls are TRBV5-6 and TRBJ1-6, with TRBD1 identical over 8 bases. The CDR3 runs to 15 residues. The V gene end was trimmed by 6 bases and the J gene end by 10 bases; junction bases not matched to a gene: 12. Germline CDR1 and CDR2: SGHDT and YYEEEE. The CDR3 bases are TGTGCCAGCACAGGACAGGGATTAGTAGGGTCACCCCTCCACTTT. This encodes CASTGQGLVGSPLHF.

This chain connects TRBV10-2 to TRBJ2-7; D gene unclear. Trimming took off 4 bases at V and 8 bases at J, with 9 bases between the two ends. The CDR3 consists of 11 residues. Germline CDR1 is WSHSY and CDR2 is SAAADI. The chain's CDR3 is CASSGSPQQYV. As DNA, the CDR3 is TGCGCCAGCAGTGGAAGCCCCCAGCAGTACGTC.

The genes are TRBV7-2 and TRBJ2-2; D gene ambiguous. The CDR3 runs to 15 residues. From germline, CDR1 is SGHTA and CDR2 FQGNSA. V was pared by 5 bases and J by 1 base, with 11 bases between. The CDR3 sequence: CASSPLAGNTGELFF. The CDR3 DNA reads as TGTGCCAGCAGCCCTCTCGCAGGGAACACCGGGGAGCTGTTTTTT.

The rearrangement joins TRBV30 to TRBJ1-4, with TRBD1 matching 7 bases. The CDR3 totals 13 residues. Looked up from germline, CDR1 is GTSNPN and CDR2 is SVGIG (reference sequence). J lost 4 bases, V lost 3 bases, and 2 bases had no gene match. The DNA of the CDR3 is TGTGCCTGGAGGGACAGGATTAATGAAAAACTGTTTTTT. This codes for CAWRDRINEKLFF.

The CDR3 DNA sequence: TGTGCCAGCTCCTTGGAGGGGCGAAACGAAAAACTGTTTTTT. Protein: CASSLEGRNEKLFF. The genes are TRBV5-4 and TRBJ1-4, with D perhaps matching TRBD1 (5 bases). The length of the CDR3 is 14 residues. Germline CDR1 is SGHNT and CDR2 is YYREEE (reference sequence). The ends were cut back, 7 bases at V and 8 bases at J, with 18 bases in the middle.

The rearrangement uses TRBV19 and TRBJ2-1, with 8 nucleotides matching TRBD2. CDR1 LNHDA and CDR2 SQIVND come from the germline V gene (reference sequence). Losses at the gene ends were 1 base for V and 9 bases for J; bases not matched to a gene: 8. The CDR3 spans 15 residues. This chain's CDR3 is CASSIVSGGSGEQFF. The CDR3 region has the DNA TGTGCCAGTAGTATAGTCAGCGGGGGTTCGGGTGAGCAGTTCTTC.

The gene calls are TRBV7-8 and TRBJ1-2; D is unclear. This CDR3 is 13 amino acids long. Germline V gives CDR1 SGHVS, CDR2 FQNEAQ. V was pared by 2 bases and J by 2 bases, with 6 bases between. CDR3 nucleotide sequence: TGTGCCAGCAGCTTAACAGAGAACTATGGCTACACCTTC. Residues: CASSLTENYGYTF.

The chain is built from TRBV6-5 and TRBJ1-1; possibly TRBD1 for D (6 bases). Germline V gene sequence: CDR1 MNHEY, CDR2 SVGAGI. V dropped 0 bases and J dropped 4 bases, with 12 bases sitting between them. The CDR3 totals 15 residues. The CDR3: CASSYSWQGTTEAFF. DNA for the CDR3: TGTGCCAGCAGTTACTCGTGGCAGGGGACCACTGAAGCTTTCTTT.